The 13 T cell receptor beta chains listed next were all sequenced from one sample in a study of control samples from healthy donors and cancer patients. The protocol was immunoSEQ multiplex PCR, while the TCRdb copy is restricted to in-frame clones and leaves out a portion. The data show tens of thousands of clones, around 80% seen once. The source material was blood. The receptors come from a man in his 60s in good health.

This clone was detected only once. CDR3 sequence (DNA): TGTGCCAGCAGCTTAGATGAGGGGGATACGCAGTATTTT. Its translation is CASSLDEGDTQYF. The V call is TRBV11-3, the J call TRBJ2-3; D could derive from TRBD1 or TRBD2 (5 bases each). CDR1 and CDR2 from the germline V gene are SGHNT and YENEEA. The length of the CDR3 is 13 residues. The V and J ends lost 0 bases and 6 bases respectively, with 7 bases between them.

The chain carries TRBV9 and TRBJ2-1, with TRBD1 matching 7 bases. V shed 3 bases, J shed 6 bases, and the junction held 3 bases outside the gene matches. The CDR3 totals 13 residues. Germline lookup yields CDR1 SGDLS and CDR2 YYNGEE. CDR3 in amino acids: CASSERGLNEQFF. CDR3 bases: TGTGCCAGCAGCGAGAGGGGGCTCAATGAGCAGTTCTTC.

This chain links TRBV10-3 with TRBJ1-5; maybe TRBD1 (6 bases). The CDR3 is made up of 14 amino acids. Trimming left V 2 bases short and J 6 bases short, with 11 bases between. Germline V gene lookup returns CDR1 ENHRY and CDR2 SYGVKD. CDR3 nucleotides: TGTGCCATCAGTGAGATACAGGGCCTTCAGCCCCAGCATTTT. Protein product: CAISEIQGLQPQHF.

The CDR3 here is CASSIGALAEDYEQYF. The DNA for the CDR3 is TGTGCCAGTAGTATAGGAGCCCTAGCGGAGGACTACGAGCAGTACTTC. The rearrangement uses TRBV19 and TRBJ2-7, with 7 bases that match TRBD2. CDR1 and CDR2 (germline): LNHDA, SQIVND (reference sequence). CDR3 length equals 16 residues. With 1 base clipped from V and 3 bases from J, the junction kept 9 bases outside the gene matches.

This clone came up once. The chain joins TRBV27 to TRBJ1-1, with D perhaps matching TRBD1 (6 bases). Per the germline V gene, CDR1 is MNHEY and CDR2 is SMNVEV (reference sequence). The ends were cut back, 6 bases at V and 0 bases at J, with 20 bases in the middle. The CDR3 runs 17 residues. CDR3: CASRLTGYPWVNTEAFF. The CDR3 region has the DNA TGTGCCAGCAGACTAACAGGGTACCCGTGGGTGAACACTGAAGCTTTCTTT.

The chain has TRBV7-9 and TRBJ2-7, with 7 bases aligning to TRBD2. The CDR3 extends over 14 amino acids. CDR1 is SEHNR and CDR2 is FQNEAQ in the germline V gene (reference sequence). J was trimmed by 4 bases and V by 5 bases; bases with no gene match: 8. This chain's CDR3 is CASSSQWGGYEQYF. The CDR3 DNA sequence: TGTGCCAGCAGCAGCCAGTGGGGGGGATACGAGCAGTACTTC.

This clone was counted at least ten times. This chain uses TRBV19 with TRBJ1-2; D ambiguous. This CDR3 has 13 residues. Between the trimmed V and J ends, which lost 7 bases and 5 bases, there was a span of 14 bases. CDR1 is LNHDA, CDR2 SQIVND, per germline (reference sequence). The CDR3 here is CASKPQEGYGYTF. DNA for the CDR3: TGTGCCAGTAAGCCCCAAGAAGGATATGGCTACACCTTC.

The rearrangement uses TRBV4-2 and TRBJ1-6; D possibly corresponds to TRBD1 (5 bases). Germline assignment: CDR1 LGHNA and CDR2 YNFKEQ. The V gene lost 1 base and the J gene lost 7 bases, with 14 bases spanning the gap. CDR3 length: 16 amino acids. The CDR3 DNA reads as TGTGCCAGCAGCCAAGCCCCGGGACGGCGAAATTCACCCCTCCACTTT. It codes for CASSQAPGRRNSPLHF.

The rearrangement joins TRBV7-6 to TRBJ2-2, with D hard to call. The V and J ends lost 5 bases and 0 bases respectively, with 10 bases between them. Germline V gives CDR1 SGHVS, CDR2 FNYEAQ. This CDR3 is 15 amino acids long. CDR3 loop: CASSVGPTNTGELFF. CDR3 in DNA: TGTGCCAGCAGCGTCGGACCGACGAACACCGGGGAGCTGTTTTTT.

A few counts support this clone. The J gene is TRBJ1-4, the V gene TRBV3-1 (or the pseudogene TRBV3-2); D might be TRBD1 (6 bases). This CDR3 spans 15 amino acids. The V gene lost 0 bases and the J gene lost 5 bases, with 10 bases spanning the gap. Per germline, CDR1 LGHDT and CDR2 YNNKEL (reference sequence). The CDR3 nucleotides read TGTGCCAGCAGCCAAGATACAGGGACGAATGAAAAACTGTTTTTT. This translates into CASSQDTGTNEKLFF.

The chain joins TRBV4-3 to TRBJ1-2; D not resolved. Germline CDR1 LGHNA, CDR2 YSLEER. Trimming removed 0 bases from V and 6 bases from J, with 14 bases in between. CDR3 length: 15 residues. CDR3 nucleotides: TGCGCCAGCAGCCAAGATACGGGCCGCTGGGATGGCTACACCTTC. It encodes CASSQDTGRWDGYTF.

This chain links TRBV13 with TRBJ2-7; 12 positions agree with TRBD2. Germline CDR1 and CDR2: PRHDT and FYEKMQ (reference sequence). The CDR3 sequence is 14 residues long. Trimming removed 5 bases from V and 6 bases from J; junction bases left unmatched: 5. In DNA, the CDR3 is TGTGCCAGCAGCCTGCTAGCGGGAGGGCCCGAGCAGTACTTC. Its protein product is CASSLLAGGPEQYF. Complete variable domain (other parts from reference TRBV13 and TRBJ2-7): AAGVIQSPRHLIKEKRETATLKCYPIPRHDTVYWYQQGPGQDPQFLISFYEKMQSDKGSIPDRFSAQQFSDYHSELNMSSLELGDSALYFCASSLLAGGPEQYFGPGTRLTVT.

V gene TRBV15 combines with J gene TRBJ2-1; TRBD2 matches 9 bases. CDR3 length: 12 amino acids. Unmatched junction bases numbered 1, after V lost 3 bases and J lost 10 bases. Germline CDR1 reads LNHNV; CDR2 reads YYDKDF (reference sequence). The CDR3 loop reads CATSRTSGEQFF. CDR3 DNA: TGTGCCACCAGCAGGACTAGCGGCGAGCAGTTCTTC. Full variable domain (rest looked up from reference TRBV15 and TRBJ2-1): DAMVIQNPRYQVTQFGKPVTLSCSQTLNHNVMYWYQQKSSQAPKLLFHYYDKDFNNEADTPDNFQSRRPNTSFCFLDIRSPGLGDTAMYLCATSRTSGEQFFGPGTRLTVL.